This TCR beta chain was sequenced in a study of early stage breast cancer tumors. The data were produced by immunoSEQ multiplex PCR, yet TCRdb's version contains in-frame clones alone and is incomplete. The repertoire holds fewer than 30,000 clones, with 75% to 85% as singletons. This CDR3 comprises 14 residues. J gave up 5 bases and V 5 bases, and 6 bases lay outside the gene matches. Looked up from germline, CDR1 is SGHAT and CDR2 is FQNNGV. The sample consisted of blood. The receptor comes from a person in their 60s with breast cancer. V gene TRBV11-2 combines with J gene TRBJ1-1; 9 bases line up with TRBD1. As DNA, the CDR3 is TGTGCCAGCAGCGTCACAGGGGGCGGAACTGAAGCTTTCTTT. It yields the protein CASSVTGGGTEAFF.